These 4 T cell receptor beta chains were all obtained from the same sample, sequenced in a study of blood T cell repertoires in COVID-19. The data were produced by immunoSEQ multiplex PCR, yet TCRdb's version contains in-frame clones alone and is incomplete. This sample carries roughly 670,000 clones, just under 90% of them seen once, and the ten largest clones take roughly 0.26%. The specimen was peripheral blood. These TCRs come from a woman aged 18-30 years with acute or convalescent COVID-19.

This clone was counted once. CDR3 amino acids: CASSSTSNTGELFF. As DNA, the CDR3 is TGTGCCAGCAGCAGCACCTCGAACACCGGGGAGCTGTTTTTT. This chain connects TRBV11-3 to TRBJ2-2, with unresolved D. Trimming pared 5 bases from V and 0 bases from J, leaving 7 bases between. Germline lookup yields CDR1 SGHNT and CDR2 YENEEA. This CDR3 has 14 amino acids.

V is TRBV27 and J is TRBJ2-1; the D is unclear. Germline V gives CDR1 MNHEY, CDR2 SMNVEV (reference sequence). CDR3 length: 13 residues. Between the trimmed V and J ends, which lost 6 bases and 6 bases, there was a span of 12 bases. The CDR3, as DNA: TGTGCCAGCAGGGCGTACAGTGGCAATGAGCAGTTCTTC. Translating gives CASRAYSGNEQFF.

The V gene is TRBV7-7, the J gene TRBJ1-5, with TRBD1 identical over 7 bases. From germline, CDR1 is SSHAT and CDR2 FNYEAQ (reference sequence). V shed 4 bases, J shed 2 bases, and the junction held 11 bases outside the gene matches. CDR3 size: 17 residues. Here the CDR3 DNA reads TGTGCCAGCAGCTGTACAGGGGTGACAATCTGCAATCAGCCCCAGCATTTT. Encoded protein: CASSCTGVTICNQPQHF.

V gene TRBV30 combines with J gene TRBJ1-5; TRBD1 matches at 7 bases. CDR3 length: 17 residues. Germline CDR1 reads GTSNPN; CDR2 reads SVGIG (reference sequence). Trimming cost V 5 bases and J 2 bases; bases outside gene matches: 15. CDR3 region: CAWFRRPDRVGNQPQHF. CDR3 coding DNA: TGTGCCTGGTTCCGAAGACCAGACAGGGTTGGCAATCAGCCCCAGCATTTT.